These 12 T cell receptor beta chains share one sample of origin, sequenced in a study of breast tumors, draining lymph nodes, adjacent tissues. TCRdb recomputed calls from the multiplex PCR reads with MiXCR, one row per CDR3 protein. The sample shows around 150,000 distinct CDR3 sequences, 32% of them seen only once. The lymph nodes were axillary draining lymph nodes from breast cancer patients. Sequencing was done on a sample of axillary lymph node tissue. Every receptor here comes from a female donor with breast cancer. Some clones in this sample may be carry-over from other donors' samples.

This clonotype was counted ten times or more. The CDR3 sequence: CASSLLGFDEKLFF. CDR3 nucleotides: TGTGCCAGCAGTTTATTGGGTTTCGATGAAAAACTGTTTTTT. The gene calls are TRBV27 and TRBJ1-4; D uncertain. This CDR3 contains 14 residues. Per germline, CDR1 MNHEY and CDR2 SMNVEV (reference sequence). The ends were cut back, 1 base at V and 6 bases at J, with 9 bases in the middle. The whole variable domain, remainder taken from reference TRBV27 and TRBJ1-4, is EAQVTQNPRYLITVTGKKLTVTCSQNMNHEYMSWYRQDPGLGLRQIYYSMNVEVTDKGDVPEGYKVSRKEKRNFPLILESPSPNQTSLYFCASSLLGFDEKLFFGSGTQLSVL.

This clonotype was recorded many times. The rearrangement joins TRBV4-3 to TRBJ1-2, with no clear D. V shed 1 base and J shed 8 bases, with 14 bases lying between them. The CDR3 length is 14 residues. Germline CDR1 LGHNA, CDR2 YSLEER. CDR3 in DNA: TGCGCCAGCAGCCAAGGAGTCAGCATGGGAGGCTACACCTTC. Encoded protein: CASSQGVSMGGYTF.

This rearrangement joins TRBV7-6 to TRBJ1-6, with a tentative D call TRBD1 (6 bases). CDR3 size: 15 residues. Between the trimmed V and J ends, which lost 6 bases and 7 bases, there was a span of 16 bases. Germline-derived CDR1 and CDR2 are SGHVS and FNYEAQ. In nucleotides, the CDR3 is TGTGCCAGCAGTTATGACCCAGGGGAGAATTCACCCCTCCACTTT. It specifies CASSYDPGENSPLHF.

About this clonotype: The missing conserved phenylalanine or tryptophan at the end of this CDR3 makes a read error likely. This sequence joins TRBV20-1 and TRBJ1-2; 9 bases map to TRBD1. This CDR3 contains 15 residues. V lost 6 bases and J lost 8; bases outside the gene matches: 16. From germline, CDR1 is DFQATT and CDR2 SNEGSKA (reference sequence). CDR3 region: CSAENLGQGYRGYTL. DNA for the CDR3: TGCAGTGCAGAGAACTTGGGACAGGGTTATAGGGGCTACACCCTC.

The table lists this clonotype with many counts. This chain joins TRBV10-3 and TRBJ2-4; 7 nucleotides line up with TRBD1. CDR1 is ENHRY, CDR2 SYGVKD, per germline. The CDR3 totals 14 residues. V shed 3 bases and J 7 bases; nucleotides not matched to a gene: 6. The CDR3 bases are TGTGCCATCAGTGACCGGAAACAGGGGAACATTCAGTACTTC. It yields the protein CAISDRKQGNIQYF.

This clonotype was detected ten times or more. The rearrangement uses TRBV10-3 and TRBJ2-1; 9 bases are shared with TRBD2. Germline values: CDR1 ENHRY, CDR2 SYGVKD. This CDR3 has 17 residues. Trimming cost V 6 bases and J 4 bases; bases outside gene matches: 13. DNA for the CDR3: TGTGCCATCAGGGGTGATCTTAGCGGGGGATTGTACAATGAGCAGTTCTTC. It encodes CAIRGDLSGGLYNEQFF.

In this sample, this clonotype turned up once. This sequence joins TRBV2 and TRBJ1-3; weak D call: TRBD1 (6 bases). Germline V lookup: CDR1 SNHLY, CDR2 FYNNEI. CDR3 length equals 14 residues. V was clipped by 4 bases and J by 4 bases, with 11 bases between them. The CDR3 here is CASSAGQSGNTIYF. In DNA, the CDR3 is TGTGCCAGCAGTGCCGGACAGTCAGGAAACACCATATATTTT. The full variable domain, completed using reference TRBV2 and TRBJ1-3, is EPEVTQTPSHQVTQMGQEVILRCVPISNHLYFYWYRQILGQKVEFLVSFYNNEISEKSEIFDDQFSVERPDGSNFTLKIRSTKLEDSAMYFCASSAGQSGNTIYFGEGSWLTVV.

In this sample, this clonotype turned up many times. CDR3 nucleotides: TGTGCCAGCCGGGGACACTCGGGGGAAAAACTGTTTTTT. Translation: CASRGHSGEKLFF. V is TRBV6-5 and J is TRBJ1-4, with D tentatively TRBD1 (6 bases). V was shortened by 8 bases and J by 8 bases, with 15 bases between the two germline ends. Per germline, CDR1 MNHEY and CDR2 SVGAGI. This CDR3 has 13 residues.

To note about this clonotype: The germline gene is not matched at one end of the junction; a read error may be the cause. The chain links TRBV12-3 or TRBV12-4 to TRBJ2-1; D call uncertain. This CDR3 comprises 18 residues. The CDR3 nucleotides are TGTGCCACCAGTATCACTGAAGTTGCCGACTCACCCTCTAATGAGCAGTTCTTC. This encodes CATSITEVADSPSNEQFF.

In its sample, this clonotype was seen many times. The chain recombines TRBV5-8 with TRBJ2-7, with no clear D. The CDR3 is made up of 14 amino acids. With 4 bases removed from V and 0 bases from J, the gap between germline ends came to 11 bases. Germline CDR1 and CDR2: SGHTS and YDEGEE. CDR3 in DNA: TGTGCCAGCAGCCCGGGTAGGGTCTCCTACGAGCAGTACTTC. Its translation is CASSPGRVSYEQYF.

This clonotype occurred once. The rearrangement joins TRBV7-6 to TRBJ1-4; 7 nucleotides align to TRBD1. Germline loops: CDR1 SGHVS, CDR2 FNYEAQ. The CDR3 spans 21 residues. Germline trimming cut 5 bases from V and 0 bases from J; bases unmatched to any gene: 21. Written as DNA, the CDR3 is TGTGCCAGCAGCCTCGACAGGGCCCCGCGTCAAAAGATTGCAACTAATGAAAAACTGTTTTTT. Protein product: CASSLDRAPRQKIATNEKLFF. Variable domain in full (rest from reference TRBV7-6 and TRBJ1-4): GAGVSQSPRYKVTKRGQDVALRCDPISGHVSLYWYRQALGQGPEFLTYFNYEAQQDKSGLPNDRFSAERPEGSISTLTIQRTEQRDSAMYRCASSLDRAPRQKIATNEKLFFGSGTQLSVL.

The sample holds many counts of this clonotype. The gene calls are TRBV6-5 and TRBJ2-3; TRBD2 matches at 7 bases. The CDR3 totals 18 residues. V trimming: 0 bases; J trimming: 2 bases; junction bases outside the gene matches: 11. Germline lookup yields CDR1 MNHEY and CDR2 SVGAGI. CDR3 DNA sequence: TGTGCCAGCAGTTACTCGACGGTCACCGGGGGGTACACAGATACGCAGTATTTT. Its protein is CASSYSTVTGGYTDTQYF.